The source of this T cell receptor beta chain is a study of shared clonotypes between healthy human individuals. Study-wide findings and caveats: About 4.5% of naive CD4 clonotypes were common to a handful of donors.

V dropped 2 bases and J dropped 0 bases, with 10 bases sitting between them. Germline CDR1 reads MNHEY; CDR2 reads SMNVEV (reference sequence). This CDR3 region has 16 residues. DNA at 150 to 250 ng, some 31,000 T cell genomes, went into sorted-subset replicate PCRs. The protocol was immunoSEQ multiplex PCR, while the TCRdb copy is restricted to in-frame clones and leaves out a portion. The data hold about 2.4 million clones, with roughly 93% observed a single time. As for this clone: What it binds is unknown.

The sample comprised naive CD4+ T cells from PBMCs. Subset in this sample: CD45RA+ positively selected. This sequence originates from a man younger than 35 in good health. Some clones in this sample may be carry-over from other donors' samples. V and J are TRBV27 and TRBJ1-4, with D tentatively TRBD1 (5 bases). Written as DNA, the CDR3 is TGTGCCAGCAGTTTAACCAGGGCGGCAACTAATGAAAAACTGTTTTTT. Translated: CASSLTRAATNEKLFF.